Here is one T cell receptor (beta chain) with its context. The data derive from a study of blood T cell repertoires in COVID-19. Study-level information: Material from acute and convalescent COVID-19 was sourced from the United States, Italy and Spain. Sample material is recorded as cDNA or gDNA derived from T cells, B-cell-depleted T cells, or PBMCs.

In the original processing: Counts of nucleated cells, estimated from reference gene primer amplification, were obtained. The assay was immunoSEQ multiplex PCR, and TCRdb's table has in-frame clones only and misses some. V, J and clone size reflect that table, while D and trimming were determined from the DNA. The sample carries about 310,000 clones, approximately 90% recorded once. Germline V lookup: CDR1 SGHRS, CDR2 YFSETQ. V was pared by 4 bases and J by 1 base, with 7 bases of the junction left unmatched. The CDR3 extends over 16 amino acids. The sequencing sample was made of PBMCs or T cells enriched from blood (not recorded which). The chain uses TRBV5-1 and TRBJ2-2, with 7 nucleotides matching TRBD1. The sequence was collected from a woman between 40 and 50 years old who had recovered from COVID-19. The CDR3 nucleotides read TGCGCCAGCAGCCCAGGGGACAGTAAGAACACCGGGGAGCTGTTTTTT. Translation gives CASSPGDSKNTGELFF.